This T cell receptor beta chain appears in the sequencing data of a study of STAT3 mutations in large granular lymphocyte leukemia. Findings and limits, study-wide: TCR clonotype switching after therapy occurred in about 30% of the 18 patients. Every T-cell large granular lymphocyte leukemia patient had at least one immunodominant TCR beta clonotype.

With respect to this clone: The antigen remains undetermined.

V gave up 4 bases and J gave up 7 bases, with 15 bases separating them. The V gene's germline CDR1 is SGHNT and CDR2 YYREEE (reference sequence). This CDR3 has 13 residues. TCRdb's copy holds only in-frame clones and misses some; the assay was immunoSEQ multiplex PCR. The data contain about 300 clones, 35% of them seen just once; the ten biggest clones take up about 90%. The clonotype originates from a man aged 55 to 70 with T-cell large granular lymphocyte leukemia. Some clones in this sample may be carry-over from other donors' samples. The V call is TRBV5-4, the J call TRBJ2-7; D gene unclear. The sequencing input was peripheral blood mononuclear cells. CDR3 amino acids: CASSTEGFGEQYF. CDR3 in DNA: TGTGCCAGCAGCACAGAAGGGTTTGGGGAGCAGTACTTC.